This TCR beta chain came from a study of blood T cells in healthy people across ages. For the study at large: Per two T cells, template switching captured roughly one barcoded beta molecule. Study-wide results and limits: Naive T cell percentage showed a strong correlation with the diversity of TCR beta. Unsorted PBMC material precluded a definitive naive versus antigen-experienced comparison.

About this clonotype: Its antigen is unknown.

PCR was performed a second time for about 6 to 12 cycles using a sample-barcoded 5' primer and a J-beta primer mix. TCRdb recomputed calls from the 5' RACE reads with MiXCR, one row per CDR3 protein. The repertoire holds hundreds of thousands of distinct CDR3 sequences, 35% to 40% seen once, with 10% to 15% in the top ten. CDR3 length: 14 amino acids. Per germline, CDR1 MNHNY and CDR2 SVGAGI (reference sequence). Deletions cut 4 bases from V and 6 bases from J, with 15 bases between. This chain joins TRBV6-6 and TRBJ1-2; D remains unclear. This clonotype was sampled from a man aged 18-30 years in good health. Material: blood. The CDR3 nucleotides are TGTGCCAGCAGTTTAGGACGGCTTGGAGATGGCTACACCTTC. Encoded protein: CASSLGRLGDGYTF.